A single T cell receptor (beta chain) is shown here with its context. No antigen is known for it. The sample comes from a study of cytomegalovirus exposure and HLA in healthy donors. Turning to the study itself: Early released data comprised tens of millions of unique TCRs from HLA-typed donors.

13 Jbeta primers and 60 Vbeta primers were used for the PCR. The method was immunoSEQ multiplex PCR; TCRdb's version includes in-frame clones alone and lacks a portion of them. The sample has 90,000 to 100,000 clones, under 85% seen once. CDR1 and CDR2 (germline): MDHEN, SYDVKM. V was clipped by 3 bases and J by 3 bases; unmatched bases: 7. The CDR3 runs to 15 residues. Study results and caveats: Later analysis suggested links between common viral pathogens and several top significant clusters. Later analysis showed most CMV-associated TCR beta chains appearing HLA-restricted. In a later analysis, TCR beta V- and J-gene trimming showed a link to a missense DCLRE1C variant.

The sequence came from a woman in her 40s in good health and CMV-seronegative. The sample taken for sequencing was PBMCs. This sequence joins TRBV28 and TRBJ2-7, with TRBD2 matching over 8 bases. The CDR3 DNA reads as TGTGCCAGCAGTTTCTTACTAGCGGAAGTCTACGAGCAGTACTTC. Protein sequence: CASSFLLAEVYEQYF.